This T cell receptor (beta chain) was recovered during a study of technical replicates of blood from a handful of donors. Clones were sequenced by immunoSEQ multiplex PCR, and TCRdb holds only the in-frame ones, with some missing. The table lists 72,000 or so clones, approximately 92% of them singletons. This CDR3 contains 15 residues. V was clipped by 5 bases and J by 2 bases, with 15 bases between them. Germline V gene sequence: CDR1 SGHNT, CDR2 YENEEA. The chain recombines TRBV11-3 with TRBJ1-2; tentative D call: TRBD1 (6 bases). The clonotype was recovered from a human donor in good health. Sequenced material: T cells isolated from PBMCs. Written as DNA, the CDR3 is TGTGCCAGCAGCCGGGGGGCCACAGGGAACTATGGCTACACCTTC. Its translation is CASSRGATGNYGYTF.